The 13 T cell receptor beta chains given below trace back to one sample, sequenced in a study of PD-1 blockade in classical Hodgkin lymphoma. Time point specified: cycle 4 day 1 (C4D1), after less than 7 weeks of nivolumab. All trial patients relapsed after autologous stem cell transplantation. This table comes from immunoSEQ multiplex PCR, and its TCRdb copy is limited to in-frame clones, with some not included. Of 16,000 or so clones detected, about four fifths appear once; the ten largest clones hold around an eighth. The sequencing here drew on peripheral blood mononuclear cells (PBMCs), taken before the fourth cycle of nivolumab. These receptors were obtained from a human donor with classical Hodgkin lymphoma.

The chain uses TRBV6-5 and TRBJ1-2; a possible D gene is TRBD1 (6 bases). Germline V lookup: CDR1 MNHEY, CDR2 SVGAGI. CDR3 length: 15 amino acids. V shed 5 bases and J shed 4 bases, with 17 bases lying between them. CDR3 loop: CASSVQGFSLYGYTF. For the CDR3, the DNA is TGTGCCAGCAGTGTACAGGGATTCTCCCTCTATGGCTACACCTTC.

Turning to this clone: This CDR3 is also generated by other DNA sequences in the sample. V is TRBV7-9 and J is TRBJ2-7; 7 nucleotides align to TRBD1. CDR1 and CDR2 (germline): SEHNR, FQNEAQ (reference sequence). V lost 6 bases to trimming and J lost 3 bases; unmatched junction nucleotides: 8. This CDR3 region has 14 residues. This chain's CDR3 is CASSLSGGSYEQYF. DNA of the CDR3: TGTGCCAGCAGTTTGTCAGGGGGTAGCTACGAGCAGTACTTC.

The chain is built from TRBV7-9 and TRBJ2-6; D unclear. Trimming pared 4 bases from V and 7 bases from J, leaving 8 bases between. The CDR3 is 13 amino acids. In germline, CDR1 is SEHNR, CDR2 FQNEAQ (reference sequence). CDR3 in DNA: TGTGCCAGCAGCTCTCGCGGCGCCAACGTCCTGACTTTC. This encodes CASSSRGANVLTF.

The chain couples TRBV13 to TRBJ2-3, with 10 bases fitting TRBD2. Germline trimming cut 5 bases from V and 8 bases from J; bases unmatched to any gene: 10. The CDR3 covers 15 residues. CDR1 is PRHDT, CDR2 FYEKMQ, per germline (reference sequence). CDR3 in amino acids: CASSTVGLASGTQYF. The CDR3 nucleotides read TGTGCCAGCAGCACAGTGGGACTAGCGTCCGGTACGCAGTATTTT.

This chain uses TRBV19 with TRBJ2-6; perhaps TRBD1 as D (5 bases). V gave up 2 bases and J gave up 4 bases, with 9 bases separating them. The length of the CDR3 is 15 residues. Germline V lookup: CDR1 LNHDA, CDR2 SQIVND (reference sequence). Written as DNA, the CDR3 is TGTGCCAGTAGTATAAAGGGGTCCGGGGCCAACGTCCTGACTTTC. It yields the protein CASSIKGSGANVLTF.

The rearrangement uses TRBV4-1 and TRBJ1-4; TRBD1 matches 7 bases. CDR1 is MGHRA and CDR2 is YSYEKL in the germline V gene. The trim removed 4 bases at V and 8 bases at J, leaving 7 bases unmatched. The CDR3 loop spans 14 amino acids. CDR3 bases: TGCGCCAGCAGCCTTGCAGGGGGGCAGGAAAAACTGTTTTTT. Amino acids: CASSLAGGQEKLFF.

This sequence joins TRBV30 and TRBJ2-2; D unresolved. V gave up 1 base and J gave up 1 base, with 1 base separating them. Germline lookup yields CDR1 GTSNPN and CDR2 SVGIG (reference sequence). The CDR3 is 12 amino acids. Written as DNA, the CDR3 is TGTGCCTGGAGTGAGAACACCGGGGAGCTGTTTTTT. It is translated as CAWSENTGELFF.

The chain carries TRBV7-9 and TRBJ1-1; possibly TRBD1 for D (5 bases). Between the trimmed V and J ends, which lost 0 bases and 6 bases, there was a span of 11 bases. The CDR3 has 14 residues. CDR1 and CDR2 (germline): SEHNR, FQNEAQ (reference sequence). CDR3 sequence (DNA): TGTGCCAGCAGCTTAGCCCCCCAGGGCGCTGAAGCTTTCTTT. It is translated as CASSLAPQGAEAFF.

This clone was detected once. V and J are TRBV28 and TRBJ1-1; no clear D. The CDR3 is made up of 13 amino acids. V was shortened by 3 bases and J by 1 base, with 6 bases between the two germline ends. Germline V gives CDR1 MDHEN, CDR2 SYDVKM. In DNA, the CDR3 is TGTGCCAGCAGTTTCCTACGGAACACTGAAGCTTTCTTT. Protein sequence: CASSFLRNTEAFF.

This rearrangement joins TRBV19 to TRBJ1-2, with D perhaps TRBD1 (5 bases). The V gene lost 5 bases and the J gene lost 6 bases, with 13 bases spanning the gap. CDR3 size: 13 residues. Germline loops: CDR1 LNHDA, CDR2 SQIVND (reference sequence). The CDR3 loop reads CASSAHRRDGYTF. DNA of the CDR3: TGTGCCAGTAGTGCCCACAGGAGGGATGGCTACACCTTC.

The chain uses TRBV29-1 and TRBJ1-2; possibly TRBD1 for D (5 bases). V was clipped by 1 base and J by 4 bases, with 10 bases between them. The CDR3 is 13 residues long. Germline lookup yields CDR1 SQVTM and CDR2 ANQGSEA. CDR3 coding DNA: TGCAGCGTTGAAGTAGTCGGGGGCTATGGCTACACCTTC. Translated, it gives CSVEVVGGYGYTF. Full variable domain (missing parts from reference TRBV29-1 and TRBJ1-2): SAVISQKPSRDICQRGTSLTIQCQVDSQVTMMFWYRQQPGQSLTLIATANQGSEATYESGFVIDKFPISRPNLTFSTLTVSNMSPEDSSIYLCSVEVVGGYGYTFGSGTRLTVV.

This clone was detected only a few times. The V call is TRBV5-1, the J call TRBJ1-1; 7 nucleotides agree with TRBD1. This CDR3 comprises 15 residues. Germline CDR1 is SGHRS and CDR2 is YFSETQ. V lost 0 bases to trimming and J lost 3 bases; unmatched junction nucleotides: 5. This chain's CDR3 is CASSLEGQKYTEAFF. The CDR3 region has the DNA TGCGCCAGCAGCTTGGAGGGACAGAAATACACTGAAGCTTTCTTT. Full variable domain (missing parts from reference TRBV5-1 and TRBJ1-1): KAGVTQTPRYLIKTRGQQVTLSCSPISGHRSVSWYQQTPGQGLQFLFEYFSETQRNKGNFPGRFSGRQFSNSRSEMNVSTLELGDSALYLCASSLEGQKYTEAFFGQGTRLTVV.

The CDR3 is CASSGKAGGISPLHF. As DNA, the CDR3 is TGTGCCAGCAGCGGTAAAGCAGGGGGCATTTCACCCCTCCACTTT. The chain recombines TRBV7-9 with TRBJ1-6, with 8 bases lining up with TRBD1. Unmatched junction bases numbered 9, after V lost 5 bases and J lost 9 bases. In germline, CDR1 is SEHNR, CDR2 FQNEAQ (reference sequence). This CDR3 contains 15 residues.